The 23 T cell receptor beta chains listed next were all sequenced from one sample in a study of beta chain features in type 1 diabetes (dated 2018 in TCRdb). Library creation used the immunoSEQ multiplex PCR assay. The High Capacity cDNA Reverse Transcription Kit was used to reverse transcribe all of the isolated RNA, meaning that expressed TCRB transcripts were what got sequenced. In TCRdb, the immuneACCESS table is reduced to in-frame sequences with V and J assigned. These tables do not hold every clone; where another copy was compared, an unresolved V gene accounts for under half, and the others remain unexplained. The sample table contains 250,000 or so clones; only one count was recorded for roughly 22% of them. The ten largest clones capture less than 0.035% of the sample. These receptors' targets are unknown. Study-wide conclusions, independent of this receptor: A moderate but significant shortening of TCRB CDR3 length was observed in type 1 diabetes patients in all four CD4+ subsets.

The source material was naive CD4+ T cells from blood. The cell subset or site label here, explained by the study, means: true naive CD4+ T cells. Every receptor here comes from a woman in her forties with type 1 diabetes.

This clone occurred a few times. V is TRBV6-5 and J is TRBJ1-2; D is ambiguous. CDR3 length: 13 residues. Germline CDR1 is MNHEY and CDR2 is SVGAGI. Trimming took off 6 bases at V and 4 bases at J, with 12 bases between the two ends. Written as DNA, the CDR3 is TGTGCCAGCAGGGTACCCGGAGGCTATGGCTACACCTTC. Its protein product is CASRVPGGYGYTF.

Only a few counts were recorded for this clone. The chain recombines TRBV29-1 with TRBJ2-6, with unresolved D. V shed 4 bases and J shed 3 bases, with 10 bases lying between them. Germline V gives CDR1 SQVTM, CDR2 ANQGSEA. The CDR3 spans 14 residues. The CDR3 DNA is TGCAGCGTTGTTTGGGCCATTGGGGCCAACGTCCTGACTTTC. Amino acid sequence: CSVVWAIGANVLTF.

The chain combines TRBV4-3 with TRBJ2-2; TRBD2 matches 12 bases. The V segment lost 1 base and the J segment 4 bases; nucleotides outside the gene matches: 4. Per the germline V gene, CDR1 is LGHNA and CDR2 is YSLEER. The CDR3 runs 17 residues. The CDR3 reads CASSQVGLAGSTGELFF. In DNA form, the CDR3 reads TGCGCCAGCAGCCAAGTCGGACTAGCGGGAAGCACCGGGGAGCTGTTTTTT.

V is TRBV15 and J is TRBJ1-5, with TRBD1 as a possible D gene (5 bases). This CDR3 is 15 amino acids long. V dropped 0 bases and J dropped 1 base, with 7 bases sitting between them. Germline CDR1 and CDR2: LNHNV and YYDKDF (reference sequence). CDR3 residues: CATSRDRQSNQPQHF. DNA for the CDR3: TGTGCCACCAGCAGAGATCGACAGAGCAATCAGCCCCAGCATTTT.

This clone has a handful of counts. The sample contains more than one DNA sequence encoding this CDR3. J is TRBJ1-5 and V is TRBV2, with TRBD1 identical over 9 bases. V lost 4 bases, J lost 2 bases, and 0 bases stayed unmatched. The CDR3 is 14 residues long. Looked up from germline, CDR1 is SNHLY and CDR2 is FYNNEI. Here the CDR3 reads CASSGTGGNQPQHF. In DNA, the CDR3 is TGTGCCAGCAGTGGGACAGGGGGCAATCAGCCCCAGCATTTT.

This clone was counted between two and nine times. The chain employs TRBV28 and TRBJ2-7, with 7 bases matching TRBD1. The CDR3 spans 12 residues. CDR1 and CDR2 from the germline V gene are MDHEN and SYDVKM. V shed 5 bases and J 5 bases; nucleotides not matched to a gene: 3. The DNA for the CDR3 is TGTGCCAGCAGTGTACAGGGGAACGAGCAGTACTTC. This encodes CASSVQGNEQYF.

CDR3 nucleotides: TGTGCCAGCAGCTTTGGACAGGGAAGGGAAGGCTACACCTTC. Translated: CASSFGQGREGYTF. The J gene is TRBJ1-2, the V gene TRBV7-2, with 8 bases aligning to TRBD1. Germline trimming cut 3 bases from V and 8 bases from J; bases unmatched to any gene: 8. CDR3 length equals 14 residues. From germline, CDR1 is SGHTA and CDR2 FQGNSA.

This rearrangement joins TRBV5-6 to TRBJ1-6; D might be TRBD1 (6 bases). The V and J ends lost 3 bases and 11 bases respectively, with 12 bases between them. Germline CDR1 is SGHDT and CDR2 is YYEEEE. There are 13 residues in the CDR3. The CDR3 here is CASSSSGQAPLHF. The CDR3 nucleotides read TGTGCCAGCAGCTCTTCGGGACAAGCACCCCTCCACTTT.

V and J are TRBV11-1 and TRBJ2-5; 8 bases line up with TRBD1. CDR3 size: 13 residues. The V segment lost 5 bases and the J segment 4 bases; nucleotides outside the gene matches: 3. Looked up from germline, CDR1 is SGHAT and CDR2 is FQDESV (reference sequence). The CDR3 spells CASSRGQGETQYF. Here the CDR3 DNA reads TGTGCCAGCAGCCGTGGACAGGGAGAGACCCAGTACTTC.

This clone was observed a handful of times. The chain has TRBV30 and TRBJ1-4; a weak D match, TRBD1 (6 bases). V was cut by 6 bases and J by 0 bases, with 11 bases left in between. The CDR3 is 14 amino acids. CDR1 GTSNPN and CDR2 SVGIG come from the germline V gene (reference sequence). CDR3 region: CACRWTATNEKLFF. In DNA, the CDR3 is TGTGCCTGTCGTTGGACAGCAACTAATGAAAAACTGTTTTTT.

This clone was observed a few times. The V gene is TRBV5-1, the J gene TRBJ2-1; TRBD1 agrees at 7 bases. The germline CDR1 and CDR2 sequences are SGHRS and YFSETQ. J lost 7 bases, V lost 0 bases, and 7 bases had no gene match. This CDR3 comprises 15 residues. The CDR3, as DNA: TGCGCCAGCAGCTTGGCGGGGCTACAGGGGAATGAGCAGTTCTTC. Its protein product is CASSLAGLQGNEQFF.

The V and J genes are TRBV6-5 and TRBJ1-2; 7 bases fit TRBD1. V gave up 7 bases and J gave up 2 bases; unmatched junction bases: 10. The CDR3 totals 15 residues. CDR1 is MNHEY, CDR2 SVGAGI, per germline. CDR3 nucleotide sequence: TGTGCCAGCAAGAGAGGGGAGACAGGGAACTATGGCTACACCTTC. This gives the protein CASKRGETGNYGYTF.

The chain employs TRBV30 and TRBJ2-1; D may be TRBD1 (6 bases). This CDR3 is built from 13 residues. From germline, CDR1 is GTSNPN and CDR2 SVGIG (reference sequence). The CDR3 DNA reads TGTGGAGCTCAGGGGCTCTCCTACAATGAGCAGTTCTTC. Its translation is CGAQGLSYNEQFF.

This chain links TRBV28 with TRBJ2-1; 10 nucleotides align to TRBD2. CDR1 is MDHEN and CDR2 is SYDVKM in the germline V gene. With 5 bases clipped from V and 6 bases from J, the junction kept 1 base outside the gene matches. CDR3 size: 13 residues. The CDR3 coding sequence is TGTGCCAGCAGTAGCGGGGGGGGCAATGAGCAGTTCTTC. Translating it yields CASSSGGGNEQFF. The whole variable domain, remainder taken from reference TRBV28 and TRBJ2-1, is DVKVTQSSRYLVKRTGEKVFLECVQDMDHENMFWYRQDPGLGLRLIYFSYDVKMKEKGDIPEGYSVSREKKERFSLILESASTNQTSMYLCASSSGGGNEQFFGPGTRLTVL.

The table lists this clone with a few counts. The CDR3 DNA follows: TGCAGCTCCTGGACTTTTCCAAACACAGATACGCAGTATTTT. Translated, it gives CSSWTFPNTDTQYF. J is TRBJ2-3 and V is TRBV29-1; perhaps TRBD2 as D (5 bases). Trimming cost V 8 bases and J 2 bases, with 17 bases left between them. This CDR3 comprises 14 residues. Germline assignment: CDR1 SQVTM and CDR2 ANQGSEA.

In its sample, this clone was seen a few times. This sequence joins TRBV7-2 and TRBJ1-2; D remains ambiguous. The CDR3 covers 13 residues. The V end was cut by 1 base, the J end by 8 bases, with 11 bases between. Germline V gives CDR1 SGHTA, CDR2 FQGNSA. Here the CDR3 DNA reads TGTGCCAGCAGCTTAGATCGGGGTCGGGGCTACACCTTC. It specifies CASSLDRGRGYTF.

This clone turned up a few times. The rearrangement joins TRBV7-2 to TRBJ2-5; D gene ambiguous. Germline CDR1 is SGHTA and CDR2 is FQGNSA. CDR3 length: 14 amino acids. Between the trimmed V and J ends, which lost 1 base and 1 base, there was a span of 7 bases. In DNA, the CDR3 is TGTGCCAGCAGCTTAGATGAGATCCAAGAGACCCAGTACTTC. Protein product: CASSLDEIQETQYF.

The gene calls are TRBV5-6 and TRBJ1-1; D gene ambiguous. CDR3 length: 11 residues. V gave up 0 bases and J gave up 10 bases, with 7 bases separating them. Germline V gene sequence: CDR1 SGHDT, CDR2 YYEEEE. CDR3 coding DNA: TGTGCCAGCAGCTTGGAGGGAGCAGCTTTCTTT. This codes for CASSLEGAAFF.

The rearrangement uses TRBV5-8 and TRBJ2-3, with D possibly being TRBD2 (5 bases). Germline V gives CDR1 SGHTS, CDR2 YDEGEE. There are 16 residues in the CDR3. The V end lost 4 bases, the J end lost 6 bases, and 21 bases lay between the germline ends. Here the CDR3 DNA reads TGTGCCAGCAGCGCTACTGGACTGGGAGTCACGGATACGCAGTATTTT. Its translation is CASSATGLGVTDTQYF.

The rearrangement links TRBV5-4 to TRBJ2-5; 7 nucleotides agree with TRBD1. The junction had 8 bases not matched to a gene; V was cut back by 1 base and J by 5 bases. The CDR3 is made up of 15 amino acids. Germline V gene sequence: CDR1 SGHNT, CDR2 YYREEE (reference sequence). CDR3 DNA: TGTGCCAGCAGCTTGTATACTAGGGGACAGGAGACCCAGTACTTC. This translates into CASSLYTRGQETQYF.

V gene TRBV5-4 combines with J gene TRBJ2-3; 7 nucleotides align to TRBD1. CDR1 and CDR2 from the germline V gene are SGHNT and YYREEE (reference sequence). The trim removed 4 bases at V and 2 bases at J, leaving 10 bases unmatched. This CDR3 spans 16 amino acids. The CDR3 loop is CASSQPGQLITDTQYF. As DNA, the CDR3 is TGTGCCAGCAGCCAACCGGGACAGCTAATCACAGATACGCAGTATTTT.

Notes on this clone: Other DNA sequences in the sample encode the same CDR3. CDR3 sequence (DNA): TGTGCCAGCTCACCAGACAGGGATCAGCCCCAGCATTTT. Amino acids: CASSPDRDQPQHF. The gene calls are TRBV18 and TRBJ1-5, with 7 bases matching TRBD1. Germline V gene lookup returns CDR1 KGHSH and CDR2 LQKENI. The CDR3 sequence is 13 residues long. Trimming at V came to 2 bases and at J to 5 bases, leaving 0 bases not matched to a gene.

The rearrangement links TRBV9 to TRBJ2-7; 7 bases agree with TRBD1. The V and J ends lost 3 bases and 4 bases, in that order; junction bases with no gene match: 10. Germline CDR1 and CDR2: SGDLS and YYNGEE. The CDR3 loop spans 15 amino acids. The CDR3 protein is CASSARWGTAYEQYF. DNA of the CDR3: TGTGCCAGCAGCGCCCGATGGGGGACAGCTTACGAGCAGTACTTC.